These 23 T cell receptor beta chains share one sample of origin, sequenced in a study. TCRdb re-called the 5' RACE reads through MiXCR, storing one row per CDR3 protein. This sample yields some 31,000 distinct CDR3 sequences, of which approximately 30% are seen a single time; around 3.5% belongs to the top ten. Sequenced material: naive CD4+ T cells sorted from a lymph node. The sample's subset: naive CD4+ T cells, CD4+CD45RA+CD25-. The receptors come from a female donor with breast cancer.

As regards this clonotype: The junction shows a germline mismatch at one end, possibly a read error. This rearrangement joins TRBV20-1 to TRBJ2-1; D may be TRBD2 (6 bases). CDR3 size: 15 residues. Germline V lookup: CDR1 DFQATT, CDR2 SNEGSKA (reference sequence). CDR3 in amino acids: CSTSKTGTGNNEQSF. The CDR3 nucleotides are TGCAGTACTTCTAAAACCGGGACTGGGAACAATGAGCAGTCCTTC.

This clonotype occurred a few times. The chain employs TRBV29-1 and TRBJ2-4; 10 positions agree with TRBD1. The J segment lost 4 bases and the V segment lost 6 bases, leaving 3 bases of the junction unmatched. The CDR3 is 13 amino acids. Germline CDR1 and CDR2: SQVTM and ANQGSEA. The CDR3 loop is CSVGTGVKNIQYF. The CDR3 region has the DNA TGCAGCGTGGGGACAGGGGTTAAAAACATTCAGTACTTC. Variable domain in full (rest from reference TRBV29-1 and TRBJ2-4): SAVISQKPSRDICQRGTSLTIQCQVDSQVTMMFWYRQQPGQSLTLIATANQGSEATYESGFVIDKFPISRPNLTFSTLTVSNMSPEDSSIYLCSVGTGVKNIQYFGAGTRLSVL.

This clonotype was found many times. CDR3 sequence (DNA): TGTGCCAGCAGTAGACAGGGCTTGAACACTGAAGCTTTCTTT. Its translation: CASSRQGLNTEAFF. The rearrangement links TRBV27 to TRBJ1-1; 7 bases fit TRBD1. CDR1 and CDR2 (germline): MNHEY, SMNVEV (reference sequence). The CDR3 spans 14 residues. The ends lost 5 bases at V and 0 bases at J; junction bases unmatched: 3.

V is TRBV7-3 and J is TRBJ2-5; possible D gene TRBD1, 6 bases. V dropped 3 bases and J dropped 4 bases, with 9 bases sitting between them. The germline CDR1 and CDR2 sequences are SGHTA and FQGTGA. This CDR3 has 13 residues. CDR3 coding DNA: TGTGCCAGCAGCTTTGGGGGCGGAGAGACCCAGTACTTC. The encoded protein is CASSFGGGETQYF.

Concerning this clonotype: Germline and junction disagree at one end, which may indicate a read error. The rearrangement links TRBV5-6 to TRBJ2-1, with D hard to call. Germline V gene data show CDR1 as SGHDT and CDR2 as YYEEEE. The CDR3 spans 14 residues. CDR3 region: CASGLALRVYEQFF. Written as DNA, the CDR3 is TGTGCCAGCGGCTTGGCACTCCGGGTATATGAGCAGTTCTTC.

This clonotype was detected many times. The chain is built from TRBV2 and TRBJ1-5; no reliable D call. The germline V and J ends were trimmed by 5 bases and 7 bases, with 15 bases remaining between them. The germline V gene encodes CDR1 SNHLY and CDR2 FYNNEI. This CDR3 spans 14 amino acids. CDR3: CASSSDRREQPQHF. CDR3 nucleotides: TGTGCCAGCAGTAGTGACCGGCGGGAACAGCCCCAGCATTTT.

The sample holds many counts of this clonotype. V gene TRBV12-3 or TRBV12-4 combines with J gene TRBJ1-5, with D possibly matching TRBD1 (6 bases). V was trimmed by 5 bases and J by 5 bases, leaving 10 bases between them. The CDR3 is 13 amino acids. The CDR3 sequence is CASSQTGDQPQHF. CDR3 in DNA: TGTGCCAGCAGTCAGACAGGAGATCAGCCCCAGCATTTT.

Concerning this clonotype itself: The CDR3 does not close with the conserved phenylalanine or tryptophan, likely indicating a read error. CDR3 coding DNA: TGTGCCAGCAGCCAAGAAGGAGGGACGAACCAGCATGTT. It is translated as CASSQEGGTNQHV. The chain recombines TRBV3-1 with TRBJ1-5, with D tentatively TRBD1 (5 bases). CDR3 length equals 13 residues. Per the germline V gene, CDR1 is LGHDT and CDR2 is YNNKEL (reference sequence). V was shortened by 0 bases and J by 12 bases, with 12 bases between the two germline ends.

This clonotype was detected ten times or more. The CDR3 DNA is TGCAGCGTTGAGTTATGGCGGGGTTCCGGGGCCAACGTCCTGACTTTC. Translated, it gives CSVELWRGSGANVLTF. This rearrangement joins TRBV29-1 to TRBJ2-6; TRBD2 is a possible D gene (6 bases). The V end was cut by 3 bases, the J end by 4 bases, with 16 bases between. The CDR3 runs to 16 residues. Germline-derived CDR1 and CDR2 are SQVTM and ANQGSEA.

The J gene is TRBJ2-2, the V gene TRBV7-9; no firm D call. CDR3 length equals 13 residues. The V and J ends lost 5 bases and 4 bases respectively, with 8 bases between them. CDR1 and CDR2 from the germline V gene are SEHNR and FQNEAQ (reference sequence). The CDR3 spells CASSLQITGELFF. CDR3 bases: TGTGCCAGCAGCCTACAGATCACCGGGGAGCTGTTTTTT.

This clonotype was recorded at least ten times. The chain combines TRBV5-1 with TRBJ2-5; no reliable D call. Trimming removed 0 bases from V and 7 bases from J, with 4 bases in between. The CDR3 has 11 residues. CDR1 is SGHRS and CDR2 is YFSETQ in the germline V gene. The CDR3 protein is CASSLEGTQYF. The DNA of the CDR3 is TGCGCCAGCAGCTTGGAGGGGACCCAGTACTTC. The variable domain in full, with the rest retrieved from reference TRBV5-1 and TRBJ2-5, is KAGVTQTPRYLIKTRGQQVTLSCSPISGHRSVSWYQQTPGQGLQFLFEYFSETQRNKGNFPGRFSGRQFSNSRSEMNVSTLELGDSALYLCASSLEGTQYFGPGTRLLVL.

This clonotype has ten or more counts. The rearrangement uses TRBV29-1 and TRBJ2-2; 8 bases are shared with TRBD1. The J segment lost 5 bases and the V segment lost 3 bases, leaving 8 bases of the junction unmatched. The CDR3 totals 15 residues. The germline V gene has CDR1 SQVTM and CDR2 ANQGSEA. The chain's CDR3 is CSVDTAGGRTGELFF. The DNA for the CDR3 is TGCAGCGTTGATACGGCAGGGGGCCGGACCGGGGAGCTGTTTTTT.

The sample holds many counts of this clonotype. CDR3 loop: CASSPLSGGADTQYF. The CDR3 DNA reads as TGCGCCAGCAGCCCACTTAGCGGGGGGGCAGATACGCAGTATTTT. This chain links TRBV4-1 with TRBJ2-3, with 11 bases that match TRBD2. The V gene's germline CDR1 is MGHRA and CDR2 YSYEKL. J gave up 4 bases and V 4 bases, and 4 bases lay outside the gene matches. CDR3 length: 15 residues.

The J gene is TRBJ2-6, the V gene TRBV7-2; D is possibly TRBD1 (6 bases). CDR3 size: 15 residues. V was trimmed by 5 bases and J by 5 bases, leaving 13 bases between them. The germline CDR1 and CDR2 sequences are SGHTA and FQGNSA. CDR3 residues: CASSESQGRANVLTF. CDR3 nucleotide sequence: TGTGCCAGCAGCGAGTCACAGGGAAGGGCCAACGTCCTGACTTTC.

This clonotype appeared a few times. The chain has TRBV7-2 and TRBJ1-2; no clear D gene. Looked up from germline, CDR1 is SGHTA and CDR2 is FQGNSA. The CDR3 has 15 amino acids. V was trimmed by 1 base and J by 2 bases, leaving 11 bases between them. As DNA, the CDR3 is TGTGCCAGCAGCTTAGTCACTTCAGCAAACTATGGCTACACCTTC. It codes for CASSLVTSANYGYTF.

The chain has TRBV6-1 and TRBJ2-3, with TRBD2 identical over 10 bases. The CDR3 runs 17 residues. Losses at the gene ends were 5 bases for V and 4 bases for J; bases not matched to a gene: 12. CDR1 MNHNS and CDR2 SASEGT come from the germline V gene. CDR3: CASSLGSSGSWADTQYF. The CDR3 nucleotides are TGTGCCAGCAGTCTCGGGTCTAGCGGGAGTTGGGCAGATACGCAGTATTTT.

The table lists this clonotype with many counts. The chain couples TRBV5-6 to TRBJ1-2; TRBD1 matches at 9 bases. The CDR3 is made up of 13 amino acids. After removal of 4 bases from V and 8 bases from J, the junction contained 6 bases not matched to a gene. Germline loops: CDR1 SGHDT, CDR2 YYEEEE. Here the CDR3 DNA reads TGTGCCAGCAGCGGGACAGGGCTTCTCGGCTACACCTTC. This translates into CASSGTGLLGYTF.

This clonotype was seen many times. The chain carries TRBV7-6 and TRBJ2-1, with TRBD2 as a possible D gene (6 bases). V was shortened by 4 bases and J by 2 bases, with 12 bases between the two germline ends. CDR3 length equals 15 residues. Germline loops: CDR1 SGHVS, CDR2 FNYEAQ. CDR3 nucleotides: TGTGCCAGCAGCTCTACGGGAGACCCCTACAATGAGCAGTTCTTC. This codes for CASSSTGDPYNEQFF. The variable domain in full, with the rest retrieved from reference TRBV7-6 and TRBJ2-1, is GAGVSQSPRYKVTKRGQDVALRCDPISGHVSLYWYRQALGQGPEFLTYFNYEAQQDKSGLPNDRFSAERPEGSISTLTIQRTEQRDSAMYRCASSSTGDPYNEQFFGPGTRLTVL.

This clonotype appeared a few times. CDR3 DNA: TGTGCCAGCAGTAAACAAACCGGGACATTCGGTGGCTACACCTTC. This translates into CASSKQTGTFGGYTF. The gene calls are TRBV27 and TRBJ1-2; D might be TRBD1 (6 bases). Deletions cut 5 bases from V and 7 bases from J, with 20 bases between. This CDR3 region has 15 residues. Germline V gene lookup returns CDR1 MNHEY and CDR2 SMNVEV (reference sequence).

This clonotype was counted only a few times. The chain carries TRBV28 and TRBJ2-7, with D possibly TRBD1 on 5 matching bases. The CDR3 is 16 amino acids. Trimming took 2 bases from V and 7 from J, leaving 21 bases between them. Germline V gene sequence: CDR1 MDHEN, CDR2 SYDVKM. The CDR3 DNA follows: TGTGCCAGCAGTTTACTCACCCGGACACGGTCTCGAGAGCAGTACTTC. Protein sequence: CASSLLTRTRSREQYF. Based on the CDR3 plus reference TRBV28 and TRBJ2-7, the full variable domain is DVKVTQSSRYLVKRTGEKVFLECVQDMDHENMFWYRQDPGLGLRLIYFSYDVKMKEKGDIPEGYSVSREKKERFSLILESASTNQTSMYLCASSLLTRTRSREQYFGPGTRLTVT.

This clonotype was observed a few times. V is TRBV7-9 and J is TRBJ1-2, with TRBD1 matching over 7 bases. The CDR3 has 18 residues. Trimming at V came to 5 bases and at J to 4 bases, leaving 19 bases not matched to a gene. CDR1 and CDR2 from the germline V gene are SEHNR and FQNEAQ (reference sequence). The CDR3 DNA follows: TGTGCCAGCAGCCGTAACCGGGACAGCTCTCAATCGGGCTATGGCTACACCTTC. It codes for CASSRNRDSSQSGYGYTF. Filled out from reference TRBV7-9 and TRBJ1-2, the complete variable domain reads DTGVSQNPRHKITKRGQNVTFRCDPISEHNRLYWYRQTLGQGPEFLTYFQNEAQLEKSRLLSDRFSAERPKGSFSTLEIQRTEQGDSAMYLCASSRNRDSSQSGYGYTFGSGTRLTVV.

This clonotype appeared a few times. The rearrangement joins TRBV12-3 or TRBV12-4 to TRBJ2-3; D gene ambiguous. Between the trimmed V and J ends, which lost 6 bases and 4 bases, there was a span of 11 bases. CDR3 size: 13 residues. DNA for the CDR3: TGTGCCAGCAGCTCCGGAATGGCAGATACGCAGTATTTT. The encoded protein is CASSSGMADTQYF.

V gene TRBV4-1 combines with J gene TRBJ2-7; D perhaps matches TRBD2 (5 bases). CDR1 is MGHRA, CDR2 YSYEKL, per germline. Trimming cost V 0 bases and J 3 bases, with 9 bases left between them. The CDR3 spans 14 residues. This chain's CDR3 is CASSQDPGYYEQYF. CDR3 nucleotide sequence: TGCGCCAGCAGCCAAGATCCGGGGTACTACGAGCAGTACTTC.